Here is one T cell receptor (beta chain) with its context. Antigen unknown. This entry belongs to a study of vaccination and CD4 T cells after COVID-19. Across the whole study: Three convalescent patients underwent sampling at day 14 and then at days 161 to 241 post-vaccination, the study reports. The study's findings and limits: 304 of 307 vaccine-specific clones from convalescent patients were spike mono-reactive.

Time point given: late sampling 161 to 241 days after vaccination in three convalescent patients. Treatment described: roughly 10-day PBMC culture with coronavirus spike peptide pools or control peptides (ViraFEST assay). Sequenced with the Oncomine TCR Beta short-read assay was DNA taken from cultured CD4+ T cells. TCRdb ran MiXCR on the PCR reads and lists one entry per CDR3 protein. There are roughly 23,000 distinct CDR3 sequences in the sample; around two fifths occur only once, and just under 30% lies in the top ten. The receptor was isolated from a human donor who had recovered from COVID-19. The material was CD4+ T cells from blood, cultured in vitro, obtained about 7 months after SARS-CoV-2 vaccination.

This chain's CDR3 is CASLQGGNQPQHF. The CDR3, as DNA: TGTGCCAGCCTCCAGGGTGGCAATCAGCCCCAGCATTTT. The gene calls are TRBV6-1 and TRBJ1-5; TRBD1 might be the D (5 bases). V dropped 8 bases and J dropped 2 bases, with 10 bases sitting between them. CDR1 and CDR2 from the germline V gene are MNHNS and SASEGT. The CDR3 loop spans 13 amino acids.